The rows below give T cell receptor beta chains drawn from one sample of a study of cytomegalovirus exposure and HLA in healthy donors. Method: immunoSEQ multiplex PCR; TCRdb's copy keeps in-frame clones and lacks some. The table lists more than 250,000 clones, about 92% of them singletons, with approximately 3% in the top ten. Source material: PBMCs. Receptors originate from a woman in her 30s in good health and CMV-seronegative. Each CDR3 is given with its conserved first and last residue. Fields, in order: D gene, clone size, V gene, J gene, CDR3 DNA, CDR3 protein. D genes are given only for firm matches. The listing skips clone size in some rows; elsewhere it reads once, few, many or a size class.

NA,NA,TRBV21-1,TRBJ2-3,TGTGCCAGCAAGGGACTAGCGCCTAGCACAGATACGCAGTATTTT,CASKGLAPSTDTQYF
TRBD2,NA,TRBV6-6,TRBJ2-7,TGTGCCAGCAGTTACTCCCCTAGCGGGAGGGAGCAGTACTTC,CASSYSPSGREQYF
NA,few,TRBV19,TRBJ2-7,TGTGCCACGGGTCGCGAGCAGTACTTC,CATGREQYF
NA,NA,TRBV4-3,TRBJ2-1,TGCGCCAGCAGCCAAGAAGGGTTTAGCCTCCGGGAGCAGTTCTTC,CASSQEGFSLREQFF
NA,NA,TRBV5-3,TRBJ2-3,TGTGCCAGAAGCCAAAGACTAGATTCGATAGATACGCAGTATTTT,CARSQRLDSIDTQYF
NA,NA,TRBV29-1,TRBJ2-7,TGCAGCGTTGGGGAGGCCGAGCAGTACTTC,CSVGEAEQYF
NA,NA,TRBV20-1,TRBJ2-7,TGCAGTGGCGAGGCGGGCGAGCAGTACTTC,CSGEAGEQYF
NA,NA,TRBV5-6,TRBJ2-7,TGTGCCAGCAGCTTAGGGACCCGTCCCGGCGAGCAGTACTTC,CASSLGTRPGEQYF
TRBD2,NA,TRBV7-9,TRBJ2-5,TGTGCCAGCAGCCCTACCGGGGGAGGGGAGACCCAGTACTTC,CASSPTGGGETQYF
TRBD2,NA,TRBV9,TRBJ2-1,TGTGCCAGCAGCTCCGGGACTAGCGGGATGGGAACCTACAATGAGCAGTTCTTC,CASSSGTSGMGTYNEQFF
NA,NA,TRBV29-1,TRBJ2-5,TGCAGCGTTGAAGCACCCTTAACAGGTACCCAGTACTTC,CSVEAPLTGTQYF
NA,NA,TRBV7-6,TRBJ2-5,TGTGCCAGCAGCTTAGGGCAGGGGGAGACCCAGTACTTC,CASSLGQGETQYF
NA,NA,TRBV9,TRBJ2-5,TGTGCCAGCAGTGAAGGGGGAGGGGCACAAGAGACCCAGTACTTC,CASSEGGGAQETQYF
TRBD2,few,TRBV7-2,TRBJ2-2,TGTGCCAGCAGCTTACGCGGGAGGGCCGGGGGGACCACCGGGGAGCTGTTTTTT,CASSLRGRAGGTTGELFF
TRBD2,NA,TRBV7-9,TRBJ2-7,TGTGCCAGCAGTGATCTAGCGGACACGCTCGAGCAGTACTTC,CASSDLADTLEQYF
TRBD1,NA,TRBV11-2,TRBJ2-1,TGTGCCAGCAGCTCAACAGGGGTACCGTTCTTC,CASSSTGVPFF
NA,NA,TRBV29-1,TRBJ2-1,TGCAGCGTTGACGGCCTTAGGGCCTACAATGAGCAGTTCTTC,CSVDGLRAYNEQFF
TRBD1,few,TRBV4-1,TRBJ2-5,TGCGCCAGCAGCCATCCGGGACAGGGGTTTTTTCAGTACTTC,CASSHPGQGFFQYF
NA,NA,TRBV6-5,TRBJ2-4,TGTGCCAGCAGTTCCGGGGCAGGGCGGGACATTCAGTACTTC,CASSSGAGRDIQYF
NA,NA,TRBV19,TRBJ1-5,TGTGCCAGTAGTACCCGGGGAGGGTCAGCGGTCTATCCCCAGCATTTT,CASSTRGGSAVYPQHF
NA,NA,TRBV2,TRBJ2-7,TGTGCCAGCACGTCGGGAAGTTACGAGCAGTACTTC,CASTSGSYEQYF
NA,NA,TRBV29-1,TRBJ1-5,TGCAGCGTTGGGGTTGACAGCAATCAGCCCCAGCATTTT,CSVGVDSNQPQHF
NA,few,TRBV4-1,TRBJ2-3,TGCGCCAGCAGCCAAGACACAGATACGCAGTATTTT,CASSQDTDTQYF
NA,NA,TRBV5-4,TRBJ2-1,TGTGCCAGCAGCGGGGAAGGGACTTGGAAGCAGTTCTTC,CASSGEGTWKQFF
TRBD2,once,TRBV28,TRBJ2-1,TGTGCCAGCCTATCAGCGGGAGTGAGGAGTGAGCAGTTCTTC,CASLSAGVRSEQFF
NA,NA,TRBV7-2,TRBJ1-5,TGTGCCAGCAGCTCAACCGGGACAAATCAGCCCCAGCATTTT,CASSSTGTNQPQHF
NA,NA,TRBV5-6,TRBJ2-1,TGTGCCAGCAGCAGCGACAGTGATGAGCAGTTCTTC,CASSSDSDEQFF
NA,NA,TRBV13,TRBJ2-1,TGTGCCAGCAGCTTAACGGCGGGTCCGGGCAATGAGCAGTTCTTC,CASSLTAGPGNEQFF
NA,NA,TRBV27,TRBJ1-2,TGTGCCAGCAGTTCCGGACAGAACTATGGCTACACCTTC,CASSSGQNYGYTF
TRBD1,NA,TRBV5-6,TRBJ2-7,TGTGCCAGCAGTCTGGGGACAGGGTTTAACGAGCAGTACTTC,CASSLGTGFNEQYF
NA,NA,TRBV5-1,TRBJ2-5,TGCGCCAGCAGCTTGTTTGCTGAGACCCAGTACTTC,CASSLFAETQYF
NA,NA,TRBV5-1,TRBJ2-3,TGCGCCAGCAGCTTGGCAGGGGACCGCACAGATACGCAGTATTTT,CASSLAGDRTDTQYF
NA,once,TRBV2,TRBJ1-1,TGTGCCAGCAGTGAACGGTGGGGTGGGAACACTGAAGCTTTCTTT,CASSERWGGNTEAFF
TRBD1,NA,TRBV14,TRBJ1-2,TGTGCCAGCAGACAAGCCGGGACAGGGATCTATGGCTACACCTTC,CASRQAGTGIYGYTF
NA,NA,TRBV2,TRBJ2-7,TGTGCCAGCAGACTTCGACAGGTCCACGAGCAGTACTTC,CASRLRQVHEQYF
TRBD1,once,TRBV19,TRBJ1-5,TGTGCCAGTAGTATCTCGGGAGGACAGGGGAATAGCAATCAGCCCCAGCATTTT,CASSISGGQGNSNQPQHF
NA,NA,TRBV18,TRBJ2-7,TGTGCCAGCTCACAGGGGGTTCCGGGGGAGCAGTACTTC,CASSQGVPGEQYF
NA,once,TRBV2,TRBJ1-1,TGTGCCAGCAGCGTAGCATCACAGAACACTGAAGCTTTCTTT,CASSVASQNTEAFF
TRBD2,NA,TRBV19,TRBJ2-1,TGTGCCAGTAGTATCGTTGCGGGAGCTGCGTACAATGAGCAGTTCTTC,CASSIVAGAAYNEQFF
NA,once,TRBV19,TRBJ1-4,TGTGCCAGTAGTAGGTGGACAGTTGCAACTAATGAAAAACTGTTTTTT,CASSRWTVATNEKLFF
NA,NA,TRBV5-1,TRBJ1-4,TGCGCCAGCAGCTTGTCCCGGGACATTAATGAAAAACTGTTTTTT,CASSLSRDINEKLFF
TRBD1,NA,TRBV28,TRBJ2-3,TGTGCCAGCAGTATACGACAGGGGGCGCCCGGAGATACGCAGTATTTT,CASSIRQGAPGDTQYF
TRBD1,NA,TRBV29-1,TRBJ1-3,TGCAGCGTTATAACCCGGACAGGACCTATTGGAAACACCATATATTTT,CSVITRTGPIGNTIYF
NA,NA,TRBV19,TRBJ2-1,TGTGCCAGTAGTATGTCAGGGCCCCTTGACAATGAGCAGTTCTTC,CASSMSGPLDNEQFF
NA,NA,TRBV4-3,TRBJ2-1,TGCGCCAGCAGCCACGGGGCAGGGGGGTTTAGTGAGCAGTTCTTC,CASSHGAGGFSEQFF
NA,NA,TRBV4-1,TRBJ2-7,TGCGCCAGCAGCCAAGGAGGGGGACCTAGCTCCTACGAGCAGTACTTC,CASSQGGGPSSYEQYF
TRBD1,NA,TRBV6-5,TRBJ2-7,TGTGCCAGCAGTTTAGGACAGGGGGGCTACGAGCAGTACTTC,CASSLGQGGYEQYF
TRBD1,NA,TRBV5-1,TRBJ2-5,TGCGCCAGCAGCCAGGGGGTACGCCAAGAGACCCAGTACTTC,CASSQGVRQETQYF
NA,NA,TRBV18,TRBJ1-2,TGTGCCAGCTCGCTCGACTTGACAGACCACTATGGCTACACCTTC,CASSLDLTDHYGYTF
NA,NA,TRBV6-6,TRBJ2-2,TGTGCCAGCAGCCCCGTGGGGTTGGAGAACACCGGGGAGCTGTTTTTT,CASSPVGLENTGELFF
NA,NA,TRBV27,TRBJ2-1,TGTGCCAGCAGTTTTGGGCCACTTGGCTCTCAGTTCTTC,CASSFGPLGSQFF
NA,NA,TRBV9,TRBJ2-1,TGTGCCAGCACCGTCGGGCAGGGGAGTTTGAATGAGCAGTTCTTC,CASTVGQGSLNEQFF
TRBD1,few,TRBV19,TRBJ1-1,TGTGCCAGTAGTGTCACAGGGGGGAACACTGAAGCTTTCTTT,CASSVTGGNTEAFF
NA,NA,TRBV29-1,TRBJ2-7,TGCAGCGTTGTTTGGGGCTACGAGCAGTACTTC,CSVVWGYEQYF